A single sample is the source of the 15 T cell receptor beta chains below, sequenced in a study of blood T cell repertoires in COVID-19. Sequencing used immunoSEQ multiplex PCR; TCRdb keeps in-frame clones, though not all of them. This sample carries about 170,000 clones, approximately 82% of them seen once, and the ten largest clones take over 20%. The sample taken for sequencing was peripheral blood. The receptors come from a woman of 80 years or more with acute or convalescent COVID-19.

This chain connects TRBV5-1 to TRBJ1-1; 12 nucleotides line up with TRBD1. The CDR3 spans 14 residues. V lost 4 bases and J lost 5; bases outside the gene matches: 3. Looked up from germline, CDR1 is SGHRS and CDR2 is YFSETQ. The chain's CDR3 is CASSTGQGATEAFF. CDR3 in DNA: TGCGCCAGCAGCACGGGACAGGGGGCGACTGAAGCTTTCTTT.

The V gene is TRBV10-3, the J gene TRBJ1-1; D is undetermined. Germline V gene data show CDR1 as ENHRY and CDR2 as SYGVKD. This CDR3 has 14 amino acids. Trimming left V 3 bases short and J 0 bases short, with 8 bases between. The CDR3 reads CAISDAGMNTEAFF. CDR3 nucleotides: TGTGCCATCAGTGACGCGGGGATGAACACTGAAGCTTTCTTT.

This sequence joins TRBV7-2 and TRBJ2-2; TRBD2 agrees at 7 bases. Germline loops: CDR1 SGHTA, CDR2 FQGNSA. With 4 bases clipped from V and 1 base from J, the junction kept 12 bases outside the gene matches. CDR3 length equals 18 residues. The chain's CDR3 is CASSSELQREGNTGELFF. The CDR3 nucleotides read TGTGCCAGCAGCTCAGAACTTCAGCGGGAAGGGAACACCGGGGAGCTGTTTTTT.

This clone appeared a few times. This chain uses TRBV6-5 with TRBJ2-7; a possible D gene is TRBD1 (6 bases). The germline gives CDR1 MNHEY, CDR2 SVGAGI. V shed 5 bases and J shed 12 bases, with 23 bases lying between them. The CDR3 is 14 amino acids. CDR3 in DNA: TGTGCCAGCAGTCTACAGGGAAACGGGCCCCAGGCGTACTTC. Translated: CASSLQGNGPQAYF.

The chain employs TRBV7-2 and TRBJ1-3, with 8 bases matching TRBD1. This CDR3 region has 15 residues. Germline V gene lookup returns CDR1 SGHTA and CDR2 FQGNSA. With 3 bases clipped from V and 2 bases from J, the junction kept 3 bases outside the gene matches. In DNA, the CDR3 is TGTGCCAGCAGCTTTCGCAGGGGGCCTGGAAACACCATATATTTT. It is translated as CASSFRRGPGNTIYF.

In nucleotides, the CDR3 is TGTGCCAGCAGCTTAGGACAGGCTGGAAACACCATATATTTT. It is translated as CASSLGQAGNTIYF. The chain uses TRBV7-2 and TRBJ1-3, with D perhaps matching TRBD1 (6 bases). The CDR3 has 14 residues. V lost 1 base, J lost 2 bases, and 6 bases lay in between. The germline CDR1 and CDR2 sequences are SGHTA and FQGNSA.

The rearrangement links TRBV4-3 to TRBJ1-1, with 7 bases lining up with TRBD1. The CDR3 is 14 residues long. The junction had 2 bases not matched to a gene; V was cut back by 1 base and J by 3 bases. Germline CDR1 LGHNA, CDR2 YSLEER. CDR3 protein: CASSQGRGDTEAFF. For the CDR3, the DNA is TGCGCCAGCAGCCAAGGCAGGGGGGACACTGAAGCTTTCTTT.

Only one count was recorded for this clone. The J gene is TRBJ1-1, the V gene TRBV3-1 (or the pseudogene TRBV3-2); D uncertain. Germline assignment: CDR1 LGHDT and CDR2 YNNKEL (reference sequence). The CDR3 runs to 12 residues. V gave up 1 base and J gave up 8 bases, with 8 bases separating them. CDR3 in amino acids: CASSQGASEAFF. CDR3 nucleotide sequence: TGTGCCAGCAGCCAAGGGGCCTCGGAAGCTTTCTTT.

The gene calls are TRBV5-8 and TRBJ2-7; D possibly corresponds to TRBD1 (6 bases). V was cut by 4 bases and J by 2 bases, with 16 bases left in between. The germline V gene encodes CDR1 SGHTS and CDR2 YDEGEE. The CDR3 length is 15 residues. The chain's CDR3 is CASSARGQLAYEQYF. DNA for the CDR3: TGTGCCAGCAGCGCCCGGGGACAACTTGCCTACGAGCAGTACTTC. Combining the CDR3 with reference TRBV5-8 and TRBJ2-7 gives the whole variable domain EAGVTQSPTHLIKTRGQQATLRCSPISGHTSVYWYQQALGLGLQFLLWYDEGEERNRGNFPPRFSGRQFPNYSSELNVNALELEDSALYLCASSARGQLAYEQYFGPGTRLTVT.

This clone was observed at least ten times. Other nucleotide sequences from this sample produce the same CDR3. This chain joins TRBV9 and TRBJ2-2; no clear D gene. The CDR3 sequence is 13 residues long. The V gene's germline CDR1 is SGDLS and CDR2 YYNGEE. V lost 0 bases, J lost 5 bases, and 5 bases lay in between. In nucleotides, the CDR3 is TGTGCCAGCAGCGTAGGAGGTACCGGGGAGCTGTTTTTT. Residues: CASSVGGTGELFF. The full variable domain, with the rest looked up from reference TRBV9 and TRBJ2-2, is DSGVTQTPKHLITATGQRVTLRCSPRSGDLSVYWYQQSLDQGLQFLIQYYNGEERAKGNILERFSAQQFPDLHSELNLSSLELGDSALYFCASSVGGTGELFFGEGSRLTVL.

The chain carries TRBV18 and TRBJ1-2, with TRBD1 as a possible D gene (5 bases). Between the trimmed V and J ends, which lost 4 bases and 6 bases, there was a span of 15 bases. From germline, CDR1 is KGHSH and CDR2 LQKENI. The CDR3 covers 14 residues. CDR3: CASSLGLSGDGYTF. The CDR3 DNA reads TGTGCCAGCTCACTGGGACTTTCGGGGGATGGCTACACCTTC.

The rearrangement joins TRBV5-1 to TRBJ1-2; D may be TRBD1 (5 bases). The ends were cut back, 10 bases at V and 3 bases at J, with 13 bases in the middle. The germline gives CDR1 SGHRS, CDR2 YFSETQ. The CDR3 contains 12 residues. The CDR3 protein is CASAGRDYGYTF. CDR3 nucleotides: TGCGCCTCGGCAGGGAGGGACTATGGCTACACCTTC.

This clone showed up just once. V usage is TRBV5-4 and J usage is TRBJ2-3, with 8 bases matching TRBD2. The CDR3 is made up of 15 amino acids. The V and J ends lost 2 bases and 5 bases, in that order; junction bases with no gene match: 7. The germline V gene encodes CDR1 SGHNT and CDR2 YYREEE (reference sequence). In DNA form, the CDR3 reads TGTGCCAGCAGCTTAGCGGGGGCGCTGGGAGATACGCAGTATTTT. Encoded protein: CASSLAGALGDTQYF.

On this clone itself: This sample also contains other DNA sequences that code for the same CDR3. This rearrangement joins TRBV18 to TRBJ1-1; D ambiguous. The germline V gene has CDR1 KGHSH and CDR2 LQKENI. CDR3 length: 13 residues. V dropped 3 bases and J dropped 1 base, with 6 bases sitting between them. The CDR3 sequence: CASSPRGNTEAFF. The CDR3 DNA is TGTGCCAGCTCACCTCGGGGGAACACTGAAGCTTTCTTT. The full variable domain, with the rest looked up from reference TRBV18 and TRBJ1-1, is NAGVMQNPRHLVRRRGQEARLRCSPMKGHSHVYWYRQLPEEGLKFMVYLQKENIIDESGMPKERFSAEFPKEGPSILRIQQVVRGDSAAYFCASSPRGNTEAFFGQGTRLTVV.

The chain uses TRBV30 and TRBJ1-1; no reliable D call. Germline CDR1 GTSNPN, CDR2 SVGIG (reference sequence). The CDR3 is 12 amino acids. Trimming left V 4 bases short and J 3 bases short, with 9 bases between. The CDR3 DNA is TGTGCCTGGACTGCGGGTCACACTGAAGCTTTCTTT. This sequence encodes CAWTAGHTEAFF.